A single sample is the source of the 8 T cell receptor beta chains below, sequenced in a study of CD8 T cells in Susac syndrome. Random hexamers primed reverse transcription of about 0.45 to 1 ug RNA. TCRdb reprocessed the immunoSEQ multiplex PCR reads with MiXCR, giving one entry per CDR3 protein. This sample has about 250,000 distinct CDR3 sequences, with 93% found just once. The sequencing sample was made of CD4+ T cells from PBMCs. Receptors originate from a human donor with multiple sclerosis.

The count of this clonotype is one. V and J are TRBV20-1 and TRBJ2-5; tentatively, D is TRBD2 (5 bases). V lost 6 bases to trimming and J lost 3 bases, with 11 bases between them. In germline, CDR1 is DFQATT, CDR2 SNEGSKA (reference sequence). The CDR3 runs to 12 residues. As DNA, the CDR3 is TGCAGTGCCTGGACTCCTAAAGAGACCCAGTACTTC. This translates into CSAWTPKETQYF.

V is TRBV24-1 and J is TRBJ1-4; D is perhaps TRBD1 (5 bases). In germline, CDR1 is KGHDR, CDR2 SFDVKD. This CDR3 is built from 16 residues. Deletions cut 5 bases from V and 7 bases from J, with 19 bases between. CDR3 residues: CATSASGQPGGEKLFF. CDR3 DNA sequence: TGTGCCACCAGTGCTTCGGGGCAGCCCGGCGGTGAAAAACTGTTTTTT.

The chain uses TRBV6-5 and TRBJ1-6; perhaps TRBD1 as D (6 bases). Trimming pared 6 bases from V and 5 bases from J, leaving 11 bases between. This CDR3 comprises 14 residues. Germline CDR1 MNHEY, CDR2 SVGAGI. The CDR3 sequence: CASRPRQDNSPLHF. The CDR3 DNA reads as TGTGCCAGCAGACCCCGACAGGATAATTCACCCCTCCACTTT.

J is TRBJ2-7 and V is TRBV5-1, with D perhaps TRBD2 (5 bases). CDR1 is SGHRS and CDR2 is YFSETQ in the germline V gene. The CDR3 loop spans 13 amino acids. The V gene lost 4 bases and the J gene lost 0 bases, with 8 bases spanning the gap. The CDR3 reads CASSAGISYEQYF. As DNA, the CDR3 is TGCGCCAGCAGCGCCGGGATCTCCTACGAGCAGTACTTC.

The chain uses TRBV27 and TRBJ2-3; perhaps TRBD1 as D (5 bases). V lost 5 bases to trimming and J lost 1 base, with 16 bases between them. Germline V gives CDR1 MNHEY, CDR2 SMNVEV (reference sequence). The CDR3 loop spans 16 amino acids. The CDR3 spells CASSQRGGAGTDTQYF. The CDR3 nucleotides are TGTGCCAGCAGTCAACGAGGTGGGGCGGGCACAGATACGCAGTATTTT.

The rearrangement links TRBV18 to TRBJ1-1, with no clear D. Germline V gives CDR1 KGHSH, CDR2 LQKENI. The CDR3 loop spans 14 amino acids. Deletions cut 6 bases from V and 0 bases from J, with 11 bases between. This CDR3 reads CASSLDFMNTEAFF. In DNA, the CDR3 is TGTGCCAGCTCGCTTGACTTCATGAACACTGAAGCTTTCTTT.

This rearrangement joins TRBV7-9 to TRBJ2-1, with 8 bases fitting TRBD1. Germline-derived CDR1 and CDR2 are SEHNR and FQNEAQ (reference sequence). The CDR3 runs 16 residues. The V gene end was trimmed by 4 bases and the J gene end by 5 bases; junction bases not matched to a gene: 10. As DNA, the CDR3 is TGTGCCAGCAGCTCCACACAAGGACAGGGCCACAATGAGCAGTTCTTC. Its protein product is CASSSTQGQGHNEQFF.

This clonotype was detected only once. The chain carries TRBV30 and TRBJ2-5, with D tentatively TRBD2 (7 bases). This CDR3 spans 16 amino acids. The V end lost 0 bases, the J end lost 3 bases, and 17 bases lay between the germline ends. The germline V gene has CDR1 GTSNPN and CDR2 SVGIG (reference sequence). In nucleotides, the CDR3 is TGTGCCTGGAGTGTACAAGGCGGGGGCCCGGAAGAGACCCAGTACTTC. The encoded protein is CAWSVQGGGPEETQYF.